This TCR beta chain was obtained from a study of OX40 agonist ivuxolimab in advanced cancers. Repertoires were generated with immunoSEQ multiplex PCR, while TCRdb's copy carries only in-frame clones and drops some. The sample contains roughly 37,000 clones, around two thirds of which appear only once. The V end lost 5 bases, the J end lost 0 bases, and 10 bases lay between the germline ends. Per the germline V gene, CDR1 is MGHRA and CDR2 is YSYEKL. The CDR3 is 15 amino acids. Sequences were derived from CD4+ or CD8+ T cells sorted from blood, sampled in a trial of the OX40 agonist ivuxolimab. V and J are TRBV4-1 and TRBJ2-2; D is ambiguous. The clonotype was recovered from an adult with an advanced solid tumor such as melanoma, head and neck, liver or kidney cancer. For the CDR3, the DNA is TGCGCCAGCAGCTTAAGGAGAGCGAACACCGGGGAGCTGTTTTTT. Amino acid sequence: CASSLRRANTGELFF.